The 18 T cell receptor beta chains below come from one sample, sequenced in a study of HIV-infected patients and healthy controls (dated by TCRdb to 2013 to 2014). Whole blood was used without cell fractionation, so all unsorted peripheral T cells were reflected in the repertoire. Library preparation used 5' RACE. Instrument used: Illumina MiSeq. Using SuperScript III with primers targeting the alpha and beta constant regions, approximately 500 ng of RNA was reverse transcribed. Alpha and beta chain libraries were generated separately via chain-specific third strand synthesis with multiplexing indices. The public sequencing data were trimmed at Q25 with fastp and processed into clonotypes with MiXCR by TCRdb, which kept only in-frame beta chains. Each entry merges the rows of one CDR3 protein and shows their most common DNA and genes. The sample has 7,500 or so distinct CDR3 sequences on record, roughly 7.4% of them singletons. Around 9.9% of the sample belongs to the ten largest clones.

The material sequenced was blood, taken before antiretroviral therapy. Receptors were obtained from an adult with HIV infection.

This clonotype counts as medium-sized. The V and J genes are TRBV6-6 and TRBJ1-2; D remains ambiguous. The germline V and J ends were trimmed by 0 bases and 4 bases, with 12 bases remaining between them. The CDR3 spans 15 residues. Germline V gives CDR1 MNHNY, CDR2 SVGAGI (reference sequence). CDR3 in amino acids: CASSYSEGTVYGYTF. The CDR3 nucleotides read TGTGCCAGCAGTTACTCGGAGGGTACGGTCTATGGCTACACCTTC.

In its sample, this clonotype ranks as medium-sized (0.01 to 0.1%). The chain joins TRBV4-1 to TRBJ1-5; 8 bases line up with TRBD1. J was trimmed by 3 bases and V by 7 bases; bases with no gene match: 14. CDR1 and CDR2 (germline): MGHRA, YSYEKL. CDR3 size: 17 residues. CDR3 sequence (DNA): TGCGCCAGCAAAATTCAGATAGGGGGACAGGACAATCAGCCCCAGCATTTT. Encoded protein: CASKIQIGGQDNQPQHF.

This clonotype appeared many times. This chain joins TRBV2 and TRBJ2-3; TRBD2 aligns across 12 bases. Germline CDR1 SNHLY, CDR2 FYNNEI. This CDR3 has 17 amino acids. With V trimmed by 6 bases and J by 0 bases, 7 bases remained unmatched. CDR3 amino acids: CASRGPSGGDSTDTQYF. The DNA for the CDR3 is TGTGCCAGCAGGGGACCTAGCGGGGGGGATAGCACAGATACGCAGTATTTT.

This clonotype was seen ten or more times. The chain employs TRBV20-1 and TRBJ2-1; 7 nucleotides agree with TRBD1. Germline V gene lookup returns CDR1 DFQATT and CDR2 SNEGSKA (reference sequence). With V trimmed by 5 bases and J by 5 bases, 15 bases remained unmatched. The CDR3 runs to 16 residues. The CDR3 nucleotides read TGCAGTGCTGACGGGACCGGGACAGCAAGAAACAATGAGCAGTTCTTC. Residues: CSADGTGTARNNEQFF.

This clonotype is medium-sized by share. The CDR3 coding sequence is TGTGCCAGCAGCTTCCTAGGCGGTGGGGGGTCGGAGACCCAGTACTTC. Translating it yields CASSFLGGGGSETQYF. The rearrangement uses TRBV7-2 and TRBJ2-5, with D tentatively TRBD2 (6 bases). Germline V gene sequence: CDR1 SGHTA, CDR2 FQGNSA. The V end was cut by 3 bases, the J end by 5 bases, with 19 bases between. There are 16 residues in the CDR3.

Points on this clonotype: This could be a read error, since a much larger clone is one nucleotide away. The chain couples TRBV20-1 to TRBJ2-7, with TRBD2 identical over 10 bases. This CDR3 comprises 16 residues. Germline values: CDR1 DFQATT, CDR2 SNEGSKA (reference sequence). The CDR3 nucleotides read TGCAGTGCTAGAGATCGGCTAGCGGGAGCTACCTACGAGCAGAACTTC. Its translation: CSARDRLAGATYEQNF.

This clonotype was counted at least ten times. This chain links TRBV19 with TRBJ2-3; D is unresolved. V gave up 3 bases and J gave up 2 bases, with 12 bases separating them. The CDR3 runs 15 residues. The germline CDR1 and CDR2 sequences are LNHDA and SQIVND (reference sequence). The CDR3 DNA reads TGTGCCAGTAGTATGTTAGGAGCCAACACAGATACGCAGTATTTT. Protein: CASSMLGANTDTQYF. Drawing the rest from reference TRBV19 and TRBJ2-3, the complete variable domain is DGGITQSPKYLFRKEGQNVTLSCEQNLNHDAMYWYRQDPGQGLRLIYYSQIVNDFQKGDIAEGYSVSREKKESFPLTVTSAQKNPTAFYLCASSMLGANTDTQYFGPGTRLTVL.

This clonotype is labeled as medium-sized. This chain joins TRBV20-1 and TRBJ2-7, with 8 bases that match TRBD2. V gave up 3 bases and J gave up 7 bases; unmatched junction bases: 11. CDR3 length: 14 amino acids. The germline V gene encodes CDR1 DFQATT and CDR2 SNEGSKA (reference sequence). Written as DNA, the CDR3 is TGCAGTGCTAGTCTTGGGCGGGAGGCGTCAGAGCAGTACTTC. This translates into CSASLGREASEQYF.

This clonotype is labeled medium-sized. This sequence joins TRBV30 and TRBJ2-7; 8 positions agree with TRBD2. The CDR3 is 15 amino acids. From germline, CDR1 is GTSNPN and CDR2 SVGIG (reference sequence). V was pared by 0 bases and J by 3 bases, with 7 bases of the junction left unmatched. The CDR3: CAWSVGVAGRYEQYF. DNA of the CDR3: TGTGCCTGGAGTGTCGGGGTAGCGGGACGCTACGAGCAGTACTTC.

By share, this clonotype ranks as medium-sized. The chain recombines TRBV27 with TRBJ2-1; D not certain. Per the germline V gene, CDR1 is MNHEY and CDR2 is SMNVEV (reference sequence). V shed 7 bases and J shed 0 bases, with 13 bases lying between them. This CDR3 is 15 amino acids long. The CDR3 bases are TGTGCCAGCAAGATTTCCCACTCCTCCTACAATGAGCAGTTCTTC. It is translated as CASKISHSSYNEQFF.

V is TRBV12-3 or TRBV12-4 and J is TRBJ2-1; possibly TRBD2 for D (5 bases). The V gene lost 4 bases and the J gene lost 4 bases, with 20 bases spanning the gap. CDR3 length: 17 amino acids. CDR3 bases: TGTGCCAGCAGTTCCCATCGGGCGAAATGGGAGTACAATGAGCAGTTCTTC. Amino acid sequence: CASSSHRAKWEYNEQFF.

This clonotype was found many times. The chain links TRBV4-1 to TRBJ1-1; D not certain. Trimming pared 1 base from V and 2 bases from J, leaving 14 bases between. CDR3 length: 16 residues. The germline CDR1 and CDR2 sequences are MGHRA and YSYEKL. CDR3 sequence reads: CASSQALSSPNTEAFF. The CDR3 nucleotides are TGCGCCAGCAGCCAAGCCCTCAGCAGCCCTAACACTGAAGCTTTCTTT.

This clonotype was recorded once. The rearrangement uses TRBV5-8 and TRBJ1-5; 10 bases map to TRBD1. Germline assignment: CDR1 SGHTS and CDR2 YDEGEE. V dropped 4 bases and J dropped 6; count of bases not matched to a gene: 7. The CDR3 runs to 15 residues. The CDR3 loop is CASSRGTGAFQPQHF. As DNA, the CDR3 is TGTGCCAGCAGCCGCGGGACAGGGGCTTTTCAGCCCCAGCATTTT.

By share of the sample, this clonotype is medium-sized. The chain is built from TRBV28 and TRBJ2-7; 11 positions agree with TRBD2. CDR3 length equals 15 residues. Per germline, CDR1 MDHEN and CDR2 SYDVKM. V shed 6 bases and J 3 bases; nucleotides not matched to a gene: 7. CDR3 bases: TGTGCCAGCAGCCCCTCCGGGACTAGCGGCTACGAGCAGTACTTC. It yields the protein CASSPSGTSGYEQYF.

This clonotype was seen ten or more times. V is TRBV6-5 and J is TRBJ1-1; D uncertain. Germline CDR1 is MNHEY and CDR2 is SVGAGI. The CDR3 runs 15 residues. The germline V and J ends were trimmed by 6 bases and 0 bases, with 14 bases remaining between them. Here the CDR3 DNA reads TGTGCCAGCAGCCACTGGGGAGAGTTGAACACTGAAGCTTTCTTT. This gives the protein CASSHWGELNTEAFF.

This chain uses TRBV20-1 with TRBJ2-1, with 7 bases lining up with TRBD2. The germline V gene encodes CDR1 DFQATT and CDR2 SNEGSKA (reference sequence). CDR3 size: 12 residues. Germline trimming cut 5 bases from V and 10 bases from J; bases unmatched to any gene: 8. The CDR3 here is CSAGDGGGEQFF. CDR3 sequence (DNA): TGCAGTGCTGGCGATGGGGGGGGGGAGCAGTTCTTC.

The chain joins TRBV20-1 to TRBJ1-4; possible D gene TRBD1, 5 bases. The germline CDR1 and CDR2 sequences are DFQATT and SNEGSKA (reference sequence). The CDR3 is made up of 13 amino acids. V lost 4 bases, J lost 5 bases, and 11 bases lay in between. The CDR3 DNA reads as TGCAGTGCTACTGGACACCTAAATGAAAAACTGTTTTTT. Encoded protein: CSATGHLNEKLFF.

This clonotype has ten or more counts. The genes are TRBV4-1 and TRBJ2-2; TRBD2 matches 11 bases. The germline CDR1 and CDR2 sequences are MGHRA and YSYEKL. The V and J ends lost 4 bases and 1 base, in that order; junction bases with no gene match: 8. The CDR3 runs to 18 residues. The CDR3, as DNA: TGCGCCAGCAGCCCAGTCCTCACTAGCGGGGGGAACACCGGGGAGCTGTTTTTT. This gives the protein CASSPVLTSGGNTGELFF.